Below, 14 T cell receptor beta chains from the same sample are listed, as sequenced in a study of T cells in localized non-small cell lung cancer. Method: immunoSEQ multiplex PCR; TCRdb's copy keeps in-frame clones and lacks some. The data show approximately 15,000 clones, approximately 85% seen once. Sample: peripheral blood, taken before any cancer treatment. All receptors come from a female donor aged 60 or older with stage I squamous cell lung carcinoma.

The chain has TRBV27 and TRBJ2-7; TRBD1 matches 7 bases. Germline-derived CDR1 and CDR2 are MNHEY and SMNVEV (reference sequence). The CDR3 loop spans 15 amino acids. The trim removed 2 bases at V and 3 bases at J, leaving 7 bases unmatched. The CDR3 DNA reads as TGTGCCAGCAGTTTACTTGGTGACAGGGACTACGAGCAGTACTTC. As protein: CASSLLGDRDYEQYF.

CDR3 coding DNA: TGTGCCAGCAGTTACGGGGGGCCACCCACTGAAGCTTTCTTT. Protein: CASSYGGPPTEAFF. The V call is TRBV6-5, the J call TRBJ1-1, with D possibly matching TRBD1 (6 bases). Germline CDR1 and CDR2: MNHEY and SVGAGI. V lost 2 bases, J lost 4 bases, and 11 bases lay in between. The CDR3 has 14 residues.

The CDR3 DNA sequence: TGTGCCAGCAGGAGGGGGACAGACGATTCACCCCTCCACTTT. The encoded protein is CASRRGTDDSPLHF. The V and J genes are TRBV9 and TRBJ1-6; the match to TRBD1 covers 7 bases. Losses at the gene ends were 5 bases for V and 8 bases for J; bases not matched to a gene: 7. The germline V gene has CDR1 SGDLS and CDR2 YYNGEE. This CDR3 is 14 amino acids long.

The CDR3 loop reads CASSLGGGQGGGYTF. The CDR3 DNA reads TGTGCCAGCAGTTTAGGTGGGGGACAGGGAGGTGGCTACACCTTC. V gene TRBV28 combines with J gene TRBJ1-2, with 9 bases identical to TRBD1. V trimming: 2 bases; J trimming: 7 bases; junction bases outside the gene matches: 8. The CDR3 covers 15 residues. Germline CDR1 MDHEN, CDR2 SYDVKM.

The genes are TRBV9 and TRBJ2-2; 8 nucleotides line up with TRBD2. The junction had 9 bases not matched to a gene; V was cut back by 9 bases and J by 5 bases. Per the germline V gene, CDR1 is SGDLS and CDR2 is YYNGEE. The CDR3 loop spans 14 amino acids. CDR3 nucleotides: TGTGCCACCGCCCGGGGGGGCTTAACCGGGGAGCTGTTTTTT. This encodes CATARGGLTGELFF.

The CDR3 DNA is TGTGCCAGCAGCTTAGGCCGGTCTAGCACAGATACGCAGTATTTT. Translating gives CASSLGRSSTDTQYF. V and J are TRBV13 and TRBJ2-3, with no clear D. V gave up 0 bases and J gave up 0 bases, with 7 bases separating them. The CDR3 sequence is 15 residues long. Germline values: CDR1 PRHDT, CDR2 FYEKMQ (reference sequence).

As regards this clone: At the DNA level, this CDR3 is encoded by other sequences in the same sample as well. The V call is TRBV6-5, the J call TRBJ1-2, with D maybe TRBD1 (6 bases). The CDR3 is made up of 14 amino acids. V lost 0 bases, J lost 4 bases, and 9 bases lay in between. The germline CDR1 and CDR2 sequences are MNHEY and SVGAGI. The CDR3 sequence: CASSYSGGGYGYTF. In nucleotides, the CDR3 is TGTGCCAGCAGTTACTCAGGGGGAGGCTATGGCTACACCTTC.

This clone was counted only a few times. The chain is built from TRBV4-3 and TRBJ1-1; D remains ambiguous. V lost 0 bases, J lost 0 bases, and 5 bases lay in between. This CDR3 contains 14 residues. Germline assignment: CDR1 LGHNA and CDR2 YSLEER. The CDR3 DNA reads TGCGCCAGCAGCCAAGATTCCATGAACACTGAAGCTTTCTTT. Its protein product is CASSQDSMNTEAFF.

The V and J genes are TRBV14 and TRBJ2-1, with 11 bases aligning to TRBD2. The CDR3 has 17 residues. Germline CDR1 SGHDN, CDR2 FVKESK. The V gene end was trimmed by 4 bases and the J gene end by 7 bases; junction bases not matched to a gene: 12. This chain's CDR3 is CASSPYSGTSGFNEQFF. The CDR3 bases are TGTGCCAGCAGCCCATACTCCGGGACTAGCGGATTTAATGAGCAGTTCTTC.

The gene calls are TRBV2 and TRBJ1-1, with D possibly being TRBD1 (6 bases). With 4 bases removed from V and 6 bases from J, the gap between germline ends came to 9 bases. Germline V gene data show CDR1 as SNHLY and CDR2 as FYNNEI. The CDR3 is 12 residues long. Here the CDR3 DNA reads TGTGCCAGCAGTGGGCAGGGGTCTGAAGCTTTCTTT. It specifies CASSGQGSEAFF.

The chain employs TRBV5-4 and TRBJ2-3; D is ambiguous. CDR3 length: 14 residues. Germline V gives CDR1 SGHNT, CDR2 YYREEE (reference sequence). Trimming stripped 0 bases from V and 2 bases from J, with 7 bases between. CDR3 coding DNA: TGTGCCAGCAGCTTGGACCCCCACACAGATACGCAGTATTTT. Translating it yields CASSLDPHTDTQYF. Combining the CDR3 with reference TRBV5-4 and TRBJ2-3 gives the whole variable domain ETGVTQSPTHLIKTRGQQVTLRCSSQSGHNTVSWYQQALGQGPQFIFQYYREEENGRGNFPPRFSGLQFPNYSSELNVNALELDDSALYLCASSLDPHTDTQYFGPGTRLTVL.

DNA of the CDR3: TGCGCCAGCAGCCAAGATTTGGGACTAGAAGCGGATGAGCAGTTCTTC. It specifies CASSQDLGLEADEQFF. The V call is TRBV4-3, the J call TRBJ2-1, with 8 bases lining up with TRBD2. The CDR3 loop spans 16 amino acids. The V and J ends lost 0 bases and 8 bases, in that order; junction bases with no gene match: 9. CDR1 is LGHNA, CDR2 YSLEER, per germline.

The chain has TRBV11-2 and TRBJ2-1; TRBD2 aligns across 9 bases. Germline CDR1 reads SGHAT; CDR2 reads FQNNGV. Trimming at V came to 7 bases and at J to 7 bases, leaving 14 bases not matched to a gene. CDR3 length: 16 amino acids. The CDR3 loop is CASTSFGGGRGNEQFF. Here the CDR3 DNA reads TGTGCCAGCACCTCCTTCGGGGGCGGGAGGGGGAATGAGCAGTTCTTC.

The chain joins TRBV6-5 to TRBJ2-2; D is ambiguous. V lost 2 bases and J 4 bases, leaving 11 bases between the germline ends. CDR1 and CDR2 from the germline V gene are MNHEY and SVGAGI. The CDR3 covers 15 residues. The CDR3 here is CASSYTSTGTGELFF. The DNA of the CDR3 is TGTGCCAGCAGTTACACGTCTACGGGCACCGGGGAGCTGTTTTTT.